These 5 T cell receptor beta chains share one sample of origin, sequenced in a study of low-dose radiotherapy and immunotherapy resistance in tumors. TRAV- and TRBV-specific primers were used for first-strand cDNA, which covered alpha and beta chains. TCR amplification involved about 18 PCR cycles with a constant-region primer and V-primer adapter. MiXCR was run by TCRdb on the reads, yielding one entry per CDR3 protein. The data hold 7,000 to 8,500 distinct CDR3 sequences, with 84% observed a single time. These receptors originate from a human donor with advanced metastatic prostate, ovarian, gallbladder or colorectal cancer (not recorded which). This table probably holds off-target reads from a library built for another chain.

J is TRBJ2-3 and V is TRBV4-2, with 9 bases that match TRBD2. V trimming: 8 bases; J trimming: 6 bases; junction bases outside the gene matches: 12. The CDR3 is 15 residues long. Germline-derived CDR1 and CDR2 are LGHNA and YNFKEQ. The DNA for the CDR3 is TGTGCCAGCGGACGTAGCGGGGGCGCCGAGGATACGCAGTATTTT. Residues: CASGRSGGAEDTQYF.

The gene calls are TRBV20-1 and TRBJ2-5; TRBD2 is a possible D gene (6 bases). The V end lost 6 bases, the J end lost 2 bases, and 16 bases lay between the germline ends. The length of the CDR3 is 14 residues. Germline CDR1 and CDR2: DFQATT and SNEGSKA (reference sequence). CDR3 nucleotide sequence: TGCAGTGCCGCAACCGCGGGGATACAAGAGACCCAGTACTTC. It translates to CSAATAGIQETQYF.

The rearrangement links TRBV4-2 to TRBJ2-7; either TRBD1 or TRBD2 may fit D (6 bases each). Germline lookup yields CDR1 LGHNA and CDR2 YNFKEQ. Deletions cut 0 bases from V and 0 bases from J, with 18 bases between. This CDR3 spans 18 amino acids. The CDR3 spells CASSQEDLTGGYSYEQYF. As DNA, the CDR3 is TGTGCCAGCAGCCAAGAGGACCTGACAGGAGGGTACTCCTACGAGCAGTACTTC.

The CDR3 protein is CASSVGLADTQYF. The CDR3, as DNA: TGTGCCAGCAGCGTCGGACTAGCAGATACGCAGTATTTT. The chain has TRBV9 and TRBJ2-3; the match to TRBD2 covers 7 bases. Germline-derived CDR1 and CDR2 are SGDLS and YYNGEE. This CDR3 is built from 13 residues. Losses at the gene ends were 2 bases for V and 4 bases for J; bases not matched to a gene: 1.

V usage is TRBV5-6 and J usage is TRBJ1-1; D ambiguous. CDR1 is SGHDT and CDR2 is YYEEEE in the germline V gene. The CDR3 is 14 amino acids. Trimming stripped 1 base from V and 6 bases from J, with 13 bases between. The CDR3 sequence: CASSLLQGQSEAFF. The CDR3 region has the DNA TGTGCCAGCAGCTTGCTTCAAGGGCAGTCTGAAGCTTTCTTT.